This is a list of T cell receptor beta chains from one sample in a study of T-cell memory formation after mild COVID-19. TCRdb fed the 5' RACE reads into MiXCR, producing one record per CDR3 protein. The repertoire holds 120,000 or so distinct CDR3 sequences, with about 15% as singletons. The specimen sequenced was PBMCs or a T cell subset sorted from them (not recorded which). The receptors originated from a man between 18 and 29 years old who had mild COVID-19 (a few samples of this study predate the infection). Cell type and time point are not known. Each CDR3 is given with its conserved first and last residue.

V: TRBV6-6
J: TRBJ2-7
length: 21
CDR3: CASSYPSFSGGKDESSYEQYF

V: TRBV21-1
J: TRBJ2-1
length: 14
CDR3: CASSKGELDNEQFF

V: TRBV7-2
J: TRBJ1-1
length: 12
CDR3: CASSRYNTEAFF

V: TRBV9
J: TRBJ1-2
length: 17
CDR3: CASSVTGRLTELGGYTF

V: TRBV15
J: TRBJ2-5
length: 15
CDR3: CATSRMGRPEETQYF

V: TRBV4-2
J: TRBJ1-2
length: 12
CDR3: CASSQEGYGYTF

V: TRBV12-3/TRBV12-4
J: TRBJ1-6
length: 14
CDR3: CASSPGPYNSPLHF

V: TRBV12-3/TRBV12-4
J: TRBJ2-3
length: 16
CDR3: CASSFDRRGSTDTQYF

V: TRBV7-2
J: TRBJ1-4
length: 14
CDR3: CASNLLGQGGKLFF

V: TRBV24-1
J: TRBJ2-3
length: 14
CDR3: CATSDPDGTDTQYF

V: TRBV4-3
J: TRBJ2-1
length: 16
CDR3: CASSQDLGSPHNEQFF

V: TRBV19
J: TRBJ1-2
length: 12
CDR3: CASSPSSYGYTF

V: TRBV6-5
J: TRBJ1-2
length: 15
CDR3: CASSLSIVDNYGYTF

V: TRBV2
J: TRBJ2-3
length: 13
CDR3: CASRESYSDTQYF

V: TRBV5-4
J: TRBJ2-7
length: 15
CDR3: CASSQGGTGGREQYF

V: TRBV7-6
J: TRBJ2-3
length: 13
CDR3: CASSRDPSDTQYF

V: TRBV11-2
J: TRBJ2-5
length: 16
CDR3: CASSRYLAGGEETQYF

V: TRBV7-9
J: TRBJ2-2
length: 15
CDR3: CASSSRDSNTGELFF

V: TRBV24-1
J: TRBJ2-5
length: 15
CDR3: CATSDPGQGTETQYF

V: TRBV6-1
J: TRBJ1-3
length: 15
CDR3: CASSEASRVGNTIYF

V: TRBV2
J: TRBJ2-5
length: 13
CDR3: CASRLAGGETQYF

V: TRBV10-3
J: TRBJ2-3
length: 13
CDR3: CAISDFRGDTQYF

V: TRBV4-1
J: TRBJ2-1
length: 15
CDR3: CASSRTRGSENEQFF

V: TRBV5-1
J: TRBJ2-5
length: 15
CDR3: CASSLVDIGQETQYF

V: TRBV6-1
J: TRBJ2-5
length: 16
CDR3: CASRRTSGGLQETQYF

V: TRBV6-2/TRBV6-3
J: TRBJ2-1
length: 15
CDR3: CASGRPGLGYNEQFF

V: TRBV7-9
J: TRBJ2-2
length: 16
CDR3: CASSPFRDRGTGELFF

V: TRBV10-3
J: TRBJ2-2
length: 14
CDR3: CATRGEGSTGELFF

V: TRBV2
J: TRBJ2-3
length: 15
CDR3: CASSGQGVRTDTQYF

V: TRBV6-5
J: TRBJ2-2
length: 15
CDR3: CASSRRLANTGELFF

V: TRBV5-6
J: TRBJ2-3
length: 13
CDR3: CASRTGETDTQYF

V: TRBV29-1
J: TRBJ2-5
length: 13
CDR3: CSVEGGARGTQYF

V: TRBV5-1
J: TRBJ2-3
length: 15
CDR3: CASSWRGPFTDTQYF

V: TRBV6-5
J: TRBJ2-5
length: 15
CDR3: CASSYGGGRLETQYF

V: TRBV7-3
J: TRBJ2-3
length: 14
CDR3: CASSVDRGADTQYF

V: TRBV12-3/TRBV12-4
J: TRBJ2-2
length: 16
CDR3: CASNLRGIGNTGELFF

V: TRBV5-4
J: TRBJ2-5
length: 15
CDR3: CASSGLAGVRETQYF

V: TRBV11-3
J: TRBJ2-1
length: 16
CDR3: CASSLSQSGGQGEQFF

V: TRBV24-1
J: TRBJ2-1
length: 17
CDR3: CATSDWRGASSYNEQFF

V: TRBV11-2
J: TRBJ1-5
length: 13
CDR3: CASSTGFRQPQHF